This T cell receptor (beta chain) originates from a study of spatial heterogeneity in lung cancer (dated by TCRdb to between 2018 and 2020). Notes on the research overall: Samples were obtained from approximately 76 patients with early-stage, untreated non-small cell lung cancer from the lung TRACERx cohort. Follow-up PBMC samples were sequenced whenever available, and the median time to follow-up was about 24 months after resection. Beta-chain transcripts were consistently detected in greater numbers than alpha-chain transcripts, which likely reflects a higher abundance of beta-chain transcripts. In the raw uncorrected reads, each unique combination of TCR and UMI appeared more than ten times on average. In non-small cell lung cancer, the study made a quantitative comparison of TCR alpha and beta repertoires among multiple tumor regions, matched nontumor lung and blood. TCR repertoire features were related to nonsynonymous mutation counts determined by whole-exome sequencing of tumor tissue. At surgery, roughly 220 tumor regions, 61 to 65 matched nontumor lung samples and more than 50 PBMC samples were TCR-sequenced for both alpha and beta chains.

This clonotype was recorded a few times. Its recognized antigen is unknown. Base qualities are missing; no much larger clone stands one base away. The method behind the library was 5' RACE. Sequencing was carried out with a NextSeq 500. In the TCR library protocol, a unique molecular identifier was attached to each TCR cDNA molecule so that PCR and sequencing errors could be corrected. The source study handled its data this way. TCR identification, UMI-based error correction and CDR3 extraction were all carried out with Decombinator tools. Expanded TCRs were defined as those above a frequency of 2 per 1,000, corresponding to the top 1% of the tumor frequency distribution. Renyi diversity was computed with the R vegan package after each repertoire had been subsampled 100 times to 5,000 TCRs. To build CDR3 similarity networks, amino acid triplet string-kernel similarity was used, and CDR3s were connected when their pairwise similarity was above 0.82. TCRdb handled the public reads itself, with Q25 trimming in fastp and clone calling in MiXCR, and kept productive beta chains. A single entry per CDR3 protein holds the most common genes and DNA from its merged rows. In this record, the V and J calls reflect TCRdb's handling and not the investigators' own analysis. This sample holds tens of thousands of distinct CDR3 sequences; roughly 9% were observed only once. The ten largest clonotypes hold approximately 1.8% of the sample.

As encoded in the germline V gene, CDR1 is SGHRS while CDR2 is YFSETQ. Between the V and J ends, shortened by 3 bases and 6 bases respectively, the junction contains 12 bases. The CDR3 spans 14 residues, from the cysteine through the phenylalanine. Kept here is only the CDR3 DNA, which spans 42 bases and is read in frame from base 1. The investigation overall reported the following: Confirming at a functional level the hypothesis that regional TCRs recognize regional mutations was considered to require additional single-cell paired TCR alpha and beta sequencing. Ubiquitous expanded tumor TCRs were found in blood more often at tumor resection than at routine follow-up. Only 11 to 15 patients were included in the comparisons of baseline and follow-up blood repertoires.

In the paper's terms, the time point label means: blood at routine non-recurrence follow-up after resection. TCR sequencing used whole RNA extracted from tumor and nontumor lung tissue, or from cryopreserved PBMC samples, without cell sorting. A patient was chosen for TCR sequencing only when enough RNA was available from at least two tumor regions. The specimen comprised PBMCs, sampled at follow-up. This receptor was obtained from a female donor with early-stage non-small cell lung cancer. The chain is encoded by TRBV5-1 joined to TRBJ2-2; a confident D gene designation cannot be given. The nucleotide sequence is TGCGCCAGCAGCTCTCTCGGGTTCCCCGGGGAGCTGTTTTTT. Its amino acids are CASSSLGFPGELFF.